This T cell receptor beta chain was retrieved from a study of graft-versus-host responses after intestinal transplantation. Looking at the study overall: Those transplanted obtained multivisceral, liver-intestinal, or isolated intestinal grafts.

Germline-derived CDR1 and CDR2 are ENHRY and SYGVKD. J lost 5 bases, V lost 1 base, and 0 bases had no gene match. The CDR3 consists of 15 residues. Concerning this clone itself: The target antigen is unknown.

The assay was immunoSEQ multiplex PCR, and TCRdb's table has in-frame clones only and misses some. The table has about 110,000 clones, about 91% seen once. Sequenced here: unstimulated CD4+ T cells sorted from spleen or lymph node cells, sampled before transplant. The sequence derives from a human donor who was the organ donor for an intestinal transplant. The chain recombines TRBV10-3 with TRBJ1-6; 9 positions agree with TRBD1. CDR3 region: CAISEWTGDNSPLHF. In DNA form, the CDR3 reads TGTGCCATCAGTGAGTGGACAGGGGATAATTCACCCCTCCACTTT.